This TCR beta chain is from a study of CD8 T cells in Susac syndrome. Sequencing of TCR beta was undertaken in CD8+ and CD4+ T cells derived from blood. Random-hexamer reverse transcription was applied to about 0.5 to 1 ug RNA. It was immunoSEQ multiplex PCR that amplified TCR beta CDR3 across 54 Vbeta and 13 Jbeta. TCRdb ran MiXCR on the immunoSEQ multiplex PCR reads and lists one entry per CDR3 protein. The sample shows about 140,000 distinct CDR3 sequences, 95% of them seen only once. Trimming shortened V by 3 bases and J by 5 bases, and 11 bases separated the two germline ends. CDR3 length: 13 residues. Germline loops: CDR1 DFQATT, CDR2 SNEGSKA (reference sequence). This clonotype was picked up one time.

The material sequenced was CD4+ T cells from PBMCs. The TCR originated in a human donor with Susac syndrome. This chain connects TRBV20-1 to TRBJ1-5; a possible D gene is TRBD1 (5 bases). CDR3 amino acids: CSARMPGDQPQHF. In nucleotides, the CDR3 is TGCAGTGCTAGGATGCCGGGGGATCAGCCCCAGCATTTT.